A selection of T cell receptor beta chains follows, all from one sample in a study of blood T cell repertoires in COVID-19. The method was immunoSEQ multiplex PCR; TCRdb's version includes in-frame clones alone and lacks a portion of them. The repertoire holds about 180,000 clones, with 85% as singletons. The specimen sequenced was peripheral blood. The receptors were gathered from a person aged 65 to 85 with COVID-19, enrolled during active disease. CDR3s include the opening cysteine and the closing phenylalanine or tryptophan. D genes are given only for firm matches.

>TRBD2|TRBV28|TRBJ2-3
TGTGCCAGCAGTTTAGACCAGCGGGGGGGCACTGGCGATACGCAGTATTTT
CASSLDQRGGTGDTQYF
>NA|TRBV19|TRBJ1-2
TGTGCCAGTAGTACGTCCGGGACAACGGCCCTTTATGGCTACACCTTC
CASSTSGTTALYGYTF
>TRBD2|TRBV19|TRBJ2-2
TGTGCCAGTAAGAGGGGAGGGAAGGACACCGGGGAGCTGTTTTTT
CASKRGGKDTGELFF
>NA|TRBV29-1|TRBJ1-1
TGCAGCGTTGATTCGGGTTGGGACACTGAAGCTTTCTTT
CSVDSGWDTEAFF
>NA|TRBV5-1|TRBJ2-3
TGCGCCAGCAGCTTGGAAACAGGGATGCGGGATACGCAGTATTTT
CASSLETGMRDTQYF
>NA|TRBV6-6|TRBJ2-7
TGTGCCAGCAGTCCACAGGGTCTCGAGCAGTACTTC
CASSPQGLEQYF
>TRBD1|TRBV29-1|TRBJ2-1
TGCAGCGTCAAAGCCCCCGACAGGGTAAATATCAATGAGCAGTTCTTC
CSVKAPDRVNINEQFF
>NA|TRBV20-1|TRBJ1-1
TGCAGTGCTAGTCTCGAAGAGGCCAGGGGGAACACTGAAGCTTTCTTT
CSASLEEARGNTEAFF
>NA|TRBV12-3/TRBV12-4|TRBJ1-3
TGTGCCAGCACTCTCAGTGGAAACACCATATATTTT
CASTLSGNTIYF
>TRBD1|TRBV30|TRBJ1-3
TGTGCCCGGACAACAGGGGACAGCGGCACCATATATTTT
CARTTGDSGTIYF
>TRBD1|TRBV4-3|TRBJ1-4
TGCGCCAGCAGCCAAGATAGGGCAGGGGGCAATGAAAAACTGTTTTTT
CASSQDRAGGNEKLFF
>TRBD1|TRBV18|TRBJ1-5
TGTGCCAGCTCACCAGGAGGGGCAGGGGGTATAGCCCAGCATTTT
CASSPGGAGGIAQHF
>NA|TRBV6-5|TRBJ1-5
TGTGCCAGCAGCCGAACGGGGGAGGGGATTGAGCCCCAGCATTTT
CASSRTGEGIEPQHF
>NA|TRBV28|TRBJ1-1
TGTGCCAGCAGAGGAACCGGGATGAACACTGAAGCTTTCTTT
CASRGTGMNTEAFF
>NA|TRBV9|TRBJ1-1
TGTGCCAGCAGCGCGGGTAGTATGAACACTGAAGCTTTCTTT
CASSAGSMNTEAFF
>NA|TRBV5-4|TRBJ1-3
TGTGCCAGCAGCCGAGTAGGGGATTCAAACACCATATATTTT
CASSRVGDSNTIYF
>TRBD1|TRBV6-5|TRBJ1-2
TGTGCCAGCAGTTACCGACAGGGGGGAGGCTACACCTTC
CASSYRQGGGYTF